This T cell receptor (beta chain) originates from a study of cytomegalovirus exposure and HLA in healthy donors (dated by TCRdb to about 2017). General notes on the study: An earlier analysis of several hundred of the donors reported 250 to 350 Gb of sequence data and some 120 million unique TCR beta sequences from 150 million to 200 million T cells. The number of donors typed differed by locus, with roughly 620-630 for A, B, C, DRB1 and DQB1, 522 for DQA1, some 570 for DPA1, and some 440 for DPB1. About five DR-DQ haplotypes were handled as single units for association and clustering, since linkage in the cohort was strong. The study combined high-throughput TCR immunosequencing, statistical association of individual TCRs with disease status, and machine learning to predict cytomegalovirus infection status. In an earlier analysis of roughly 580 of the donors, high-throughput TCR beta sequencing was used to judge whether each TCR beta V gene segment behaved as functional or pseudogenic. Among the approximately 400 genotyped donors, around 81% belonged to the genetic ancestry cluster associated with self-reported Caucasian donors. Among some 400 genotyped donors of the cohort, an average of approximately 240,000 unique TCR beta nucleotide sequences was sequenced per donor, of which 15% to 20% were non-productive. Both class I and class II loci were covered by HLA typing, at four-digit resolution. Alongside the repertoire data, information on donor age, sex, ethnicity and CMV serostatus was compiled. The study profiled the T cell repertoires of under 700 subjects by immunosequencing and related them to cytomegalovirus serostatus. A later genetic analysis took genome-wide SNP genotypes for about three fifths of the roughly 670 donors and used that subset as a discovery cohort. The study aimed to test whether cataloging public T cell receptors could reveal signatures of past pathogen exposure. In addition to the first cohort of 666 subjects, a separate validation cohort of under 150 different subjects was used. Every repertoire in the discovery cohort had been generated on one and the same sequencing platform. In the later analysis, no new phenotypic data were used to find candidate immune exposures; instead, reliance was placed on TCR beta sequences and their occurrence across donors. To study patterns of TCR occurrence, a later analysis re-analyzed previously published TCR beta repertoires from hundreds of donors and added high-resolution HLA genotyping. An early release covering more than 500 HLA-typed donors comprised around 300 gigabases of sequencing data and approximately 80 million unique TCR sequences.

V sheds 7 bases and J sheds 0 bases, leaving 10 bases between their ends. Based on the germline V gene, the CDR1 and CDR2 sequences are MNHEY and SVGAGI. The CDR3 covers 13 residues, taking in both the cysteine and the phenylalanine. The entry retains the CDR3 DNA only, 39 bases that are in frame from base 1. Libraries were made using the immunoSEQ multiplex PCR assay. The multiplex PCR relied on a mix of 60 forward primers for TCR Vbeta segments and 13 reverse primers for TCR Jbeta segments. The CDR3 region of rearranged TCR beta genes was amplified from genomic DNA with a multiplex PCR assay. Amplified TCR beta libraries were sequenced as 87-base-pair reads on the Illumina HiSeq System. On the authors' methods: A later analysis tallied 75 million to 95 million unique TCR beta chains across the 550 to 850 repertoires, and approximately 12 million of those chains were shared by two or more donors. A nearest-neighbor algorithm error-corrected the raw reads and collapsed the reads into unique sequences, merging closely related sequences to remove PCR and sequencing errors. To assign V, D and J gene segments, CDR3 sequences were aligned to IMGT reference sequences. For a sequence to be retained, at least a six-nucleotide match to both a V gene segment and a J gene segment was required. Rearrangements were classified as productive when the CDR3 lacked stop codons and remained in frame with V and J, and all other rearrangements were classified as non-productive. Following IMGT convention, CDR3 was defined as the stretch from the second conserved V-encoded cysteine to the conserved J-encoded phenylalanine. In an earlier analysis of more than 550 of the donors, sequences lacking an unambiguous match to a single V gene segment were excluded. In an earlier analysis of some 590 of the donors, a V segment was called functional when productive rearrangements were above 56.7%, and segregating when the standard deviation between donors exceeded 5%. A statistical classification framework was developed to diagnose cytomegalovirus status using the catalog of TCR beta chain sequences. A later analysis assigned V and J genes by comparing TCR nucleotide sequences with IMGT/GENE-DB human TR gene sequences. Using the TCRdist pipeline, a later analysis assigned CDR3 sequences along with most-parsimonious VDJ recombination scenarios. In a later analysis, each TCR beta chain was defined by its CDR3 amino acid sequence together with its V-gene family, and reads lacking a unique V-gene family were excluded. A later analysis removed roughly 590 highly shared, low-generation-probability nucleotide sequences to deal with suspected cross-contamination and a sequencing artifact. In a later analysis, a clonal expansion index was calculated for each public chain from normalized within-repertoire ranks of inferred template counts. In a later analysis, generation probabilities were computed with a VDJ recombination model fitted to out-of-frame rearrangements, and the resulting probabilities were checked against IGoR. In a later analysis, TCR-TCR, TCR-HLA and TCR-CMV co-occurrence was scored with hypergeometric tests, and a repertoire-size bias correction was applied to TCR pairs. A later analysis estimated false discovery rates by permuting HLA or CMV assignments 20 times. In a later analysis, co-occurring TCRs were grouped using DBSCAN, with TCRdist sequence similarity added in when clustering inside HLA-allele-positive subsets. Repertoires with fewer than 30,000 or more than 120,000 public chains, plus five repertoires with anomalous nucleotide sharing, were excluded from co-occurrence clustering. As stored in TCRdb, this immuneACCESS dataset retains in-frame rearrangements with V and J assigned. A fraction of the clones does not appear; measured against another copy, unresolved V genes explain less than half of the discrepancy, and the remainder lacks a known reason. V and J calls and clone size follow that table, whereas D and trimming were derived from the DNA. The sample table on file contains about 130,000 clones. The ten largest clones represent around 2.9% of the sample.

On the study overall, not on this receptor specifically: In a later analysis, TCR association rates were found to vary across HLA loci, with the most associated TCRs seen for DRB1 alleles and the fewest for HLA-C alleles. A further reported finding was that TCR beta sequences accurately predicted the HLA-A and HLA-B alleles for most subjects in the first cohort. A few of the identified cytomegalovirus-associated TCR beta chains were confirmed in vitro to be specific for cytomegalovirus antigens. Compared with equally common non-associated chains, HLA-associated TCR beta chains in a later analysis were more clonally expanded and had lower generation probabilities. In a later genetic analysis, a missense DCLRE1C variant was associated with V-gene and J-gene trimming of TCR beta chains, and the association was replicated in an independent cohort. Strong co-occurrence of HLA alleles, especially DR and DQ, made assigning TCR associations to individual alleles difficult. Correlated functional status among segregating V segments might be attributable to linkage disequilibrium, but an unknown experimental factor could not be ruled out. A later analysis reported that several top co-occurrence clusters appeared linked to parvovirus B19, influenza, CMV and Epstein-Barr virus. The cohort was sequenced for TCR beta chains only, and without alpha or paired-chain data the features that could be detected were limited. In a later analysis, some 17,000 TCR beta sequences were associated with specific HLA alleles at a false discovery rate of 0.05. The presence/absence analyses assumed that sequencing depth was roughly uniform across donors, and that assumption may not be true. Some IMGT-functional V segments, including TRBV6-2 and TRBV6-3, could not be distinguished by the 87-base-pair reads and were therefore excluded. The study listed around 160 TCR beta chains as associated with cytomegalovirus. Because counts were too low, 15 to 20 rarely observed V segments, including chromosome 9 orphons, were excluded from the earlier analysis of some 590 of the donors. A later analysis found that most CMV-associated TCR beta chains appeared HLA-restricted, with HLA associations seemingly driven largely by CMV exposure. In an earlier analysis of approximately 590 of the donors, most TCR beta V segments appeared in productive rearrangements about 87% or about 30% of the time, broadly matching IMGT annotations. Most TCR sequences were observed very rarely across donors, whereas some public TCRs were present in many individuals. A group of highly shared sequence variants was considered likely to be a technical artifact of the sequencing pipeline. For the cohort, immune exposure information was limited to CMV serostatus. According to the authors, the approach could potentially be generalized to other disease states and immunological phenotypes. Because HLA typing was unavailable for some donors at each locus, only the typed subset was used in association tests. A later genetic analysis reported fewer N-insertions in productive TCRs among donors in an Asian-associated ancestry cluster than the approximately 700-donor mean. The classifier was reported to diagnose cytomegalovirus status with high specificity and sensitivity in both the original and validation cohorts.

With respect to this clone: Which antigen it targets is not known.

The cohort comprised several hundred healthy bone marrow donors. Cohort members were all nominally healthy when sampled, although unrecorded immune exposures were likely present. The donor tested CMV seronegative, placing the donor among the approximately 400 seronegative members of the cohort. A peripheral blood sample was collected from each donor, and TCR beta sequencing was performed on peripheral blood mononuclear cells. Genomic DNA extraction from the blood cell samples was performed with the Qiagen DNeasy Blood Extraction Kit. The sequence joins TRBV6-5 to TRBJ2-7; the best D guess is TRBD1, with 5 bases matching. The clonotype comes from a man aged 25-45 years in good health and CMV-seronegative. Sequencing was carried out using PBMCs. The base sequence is TGTGCCAGCACCAGGACAAACTCCTACGAGCAGTACTTC. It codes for CASTRTNSYEQYF.